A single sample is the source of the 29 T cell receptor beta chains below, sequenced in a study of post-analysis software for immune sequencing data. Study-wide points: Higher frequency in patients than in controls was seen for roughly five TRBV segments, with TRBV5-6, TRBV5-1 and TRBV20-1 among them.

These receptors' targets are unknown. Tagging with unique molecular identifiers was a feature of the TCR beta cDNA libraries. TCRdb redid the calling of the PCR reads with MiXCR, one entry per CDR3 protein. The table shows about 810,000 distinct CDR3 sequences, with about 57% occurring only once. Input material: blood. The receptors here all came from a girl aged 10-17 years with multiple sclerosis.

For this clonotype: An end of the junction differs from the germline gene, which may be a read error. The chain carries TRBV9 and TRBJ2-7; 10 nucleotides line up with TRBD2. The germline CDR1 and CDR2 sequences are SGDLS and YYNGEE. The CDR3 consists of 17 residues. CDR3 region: CASSGHPSGSSAYEQYF. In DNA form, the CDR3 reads TGCGCCAGCAGCGGCCACCCTAGCGGGAGTAGCGCCTACGAGCAGTACTTC.

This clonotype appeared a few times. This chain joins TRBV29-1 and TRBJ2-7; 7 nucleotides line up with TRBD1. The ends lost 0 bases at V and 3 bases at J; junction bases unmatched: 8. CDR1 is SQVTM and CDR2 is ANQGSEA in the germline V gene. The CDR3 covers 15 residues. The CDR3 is CSVEDPGQRNYEQYF. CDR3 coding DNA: TGCAGCGTTGAAGATCCGGGACAGAGAAACTACGAGCAGTACTTC.

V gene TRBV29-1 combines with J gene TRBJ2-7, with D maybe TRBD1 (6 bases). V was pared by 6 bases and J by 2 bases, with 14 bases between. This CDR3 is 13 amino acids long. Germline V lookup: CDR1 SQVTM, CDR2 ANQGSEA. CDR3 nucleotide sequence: TGCAGCGTCAGGGGCAGGGCGACCTACGAGCAGTACTTC. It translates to CSVRGRATYEQYF.

The CDR3 reads CASSIHLAGAAYEQYF. The CDR3 region has the DNA TGTGCCAGCAGCATCCACCTAGCGGGGGCCGCCTACGAGCAGTACTTC. The rearrangement uses TRBV7-6 and TRBJ2-5, with 10 bases aligning to TRBD2. With the DNA end fitting TRBJ2-7 better, the J assignment may be wrong. The germline V gene has CDR1 SGHVS and CDR2 FNYEAQ. CDR3 size: 16 residues.

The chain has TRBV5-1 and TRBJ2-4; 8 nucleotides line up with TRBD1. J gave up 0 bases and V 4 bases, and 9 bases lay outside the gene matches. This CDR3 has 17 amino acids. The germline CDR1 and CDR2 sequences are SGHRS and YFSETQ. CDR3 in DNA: TGCGCCAGCAGCCAAATAACAGGGGGTGCAGCCAAAAACATTCAGTACTTC. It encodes CASSQITGGAAKNIQYF.

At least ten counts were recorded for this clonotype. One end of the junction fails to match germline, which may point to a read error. CDR3 in amino acids: CASSLDYNEQFF. CDR3 bases: TGTGCCAGCAGCTTAGACTACAATGAGCAGTTCTTC. The V gene is TRBV5-1, the J gene TRBJ2-1; D not certain. The CDR3 is 12 amino acids. Germline V gene lookup returns CDR1 SGHRS and CDR2 YFSETQ.

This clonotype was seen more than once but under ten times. CDR3 protein: CNAVSSYNEQFF. DNA of the CDR3: TGCAACGCGGTGTCCAGTTACAATGAGCAGTTCTTC. V usage is TRBV20-1 and J usage is TRBJ2-1; D not resolved. Germline V lookup: CDR1 DFQATT, CDR2 SNEGSKA (reference sequence). The CDR3 is 12 amino acids.

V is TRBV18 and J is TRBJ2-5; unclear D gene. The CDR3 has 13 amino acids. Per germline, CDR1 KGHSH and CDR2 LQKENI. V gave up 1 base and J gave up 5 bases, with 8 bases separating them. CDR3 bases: TGTGCCAGCTCACCACGCGAAGCGGAGACCCAGTACTTC. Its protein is CASSPREAETQYF.

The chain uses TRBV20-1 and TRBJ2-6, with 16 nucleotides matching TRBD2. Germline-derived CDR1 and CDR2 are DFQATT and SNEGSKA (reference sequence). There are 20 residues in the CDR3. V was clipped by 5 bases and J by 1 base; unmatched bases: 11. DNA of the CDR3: TGCAGTGCTCCGTTCCCGGGACTAGCGGGGGGGCCGTCTGGGGCCAACGTCCTGACTTTC. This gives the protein CSAPFPGLAGGPSGANVLTF.

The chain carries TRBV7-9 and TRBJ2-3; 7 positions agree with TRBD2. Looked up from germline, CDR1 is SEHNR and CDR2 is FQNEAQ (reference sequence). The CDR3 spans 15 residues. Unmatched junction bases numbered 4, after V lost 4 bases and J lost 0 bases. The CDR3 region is CASSSRDYSTDTQYF. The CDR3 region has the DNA TGTGCCAGCAGCTCCCGGGACTACAGCACAGATACGCAGTATTTT.

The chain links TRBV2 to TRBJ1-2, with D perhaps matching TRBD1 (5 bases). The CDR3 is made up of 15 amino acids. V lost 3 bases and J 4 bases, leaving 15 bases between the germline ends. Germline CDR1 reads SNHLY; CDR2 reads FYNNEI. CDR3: CASSEDTRTTYGYTF. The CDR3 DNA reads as TGTGCCAGCAGTGAGGATACCCGGACAACCTATGGCTACACCTTC.

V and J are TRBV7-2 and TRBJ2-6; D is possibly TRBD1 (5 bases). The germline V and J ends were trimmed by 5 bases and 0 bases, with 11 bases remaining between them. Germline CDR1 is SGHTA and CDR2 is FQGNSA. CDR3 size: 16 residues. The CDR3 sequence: CASSQGAVSGANVLTF. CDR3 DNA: TGTGCCAGCAGCCAAGGGGCAGTCTCTGGGGCCAACGTCCTGACTTTC.

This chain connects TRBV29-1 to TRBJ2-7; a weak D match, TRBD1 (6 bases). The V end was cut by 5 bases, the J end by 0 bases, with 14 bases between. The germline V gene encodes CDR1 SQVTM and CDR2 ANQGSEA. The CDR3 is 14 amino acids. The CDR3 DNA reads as TGCAGCGTTAGGGGGAGAGTTGGCTCCTACGAGCAGTACTTC. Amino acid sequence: CSVRGRVGSYEQYF.

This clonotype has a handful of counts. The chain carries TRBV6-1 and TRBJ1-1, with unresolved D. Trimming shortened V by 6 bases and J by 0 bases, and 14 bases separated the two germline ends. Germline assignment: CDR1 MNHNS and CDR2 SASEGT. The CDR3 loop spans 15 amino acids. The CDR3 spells CASSLPRAMNTEAFF. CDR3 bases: TGTGCCAGCAGCCTCCCTCGAGCGATGAACACTGAAGCTTTCTTT.

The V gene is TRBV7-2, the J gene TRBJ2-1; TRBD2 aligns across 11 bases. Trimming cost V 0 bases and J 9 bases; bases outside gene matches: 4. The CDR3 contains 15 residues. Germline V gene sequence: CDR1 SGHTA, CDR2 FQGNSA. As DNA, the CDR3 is TGTGCCAGCAGCTTAGCGGGTAGCGGGAGGGGTGAGCAGTTCTTC. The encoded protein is CASSLAGSGRGEQFF.

The CDR3, as DNA: TGTACCAGCAGCTTAACTAGCGGGGGATACAATGAGCAGTTCTTC. This gives the protein CTSSLTSGGYNEQFF. The V and J genes are TRBV7-2 and TRBJ2-1; TRBD2 matches at 11 bases. The V gene's germline CDR1 is SGHTA and CDR2 FQGNSA. The CDR3 runs to 15 residues. J lost 4 bases, V lost 2 bases, and 1 base had no gene match.

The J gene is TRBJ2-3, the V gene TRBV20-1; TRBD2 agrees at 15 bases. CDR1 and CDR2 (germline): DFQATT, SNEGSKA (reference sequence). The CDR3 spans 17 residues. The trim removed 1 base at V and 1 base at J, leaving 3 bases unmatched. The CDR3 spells CSARGGLAGGGTDTQYF. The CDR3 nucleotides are TGCAGTGCTAGAGGCGGACTAGCGGGAGGGGGCACAGATACGCAGTATTTT.

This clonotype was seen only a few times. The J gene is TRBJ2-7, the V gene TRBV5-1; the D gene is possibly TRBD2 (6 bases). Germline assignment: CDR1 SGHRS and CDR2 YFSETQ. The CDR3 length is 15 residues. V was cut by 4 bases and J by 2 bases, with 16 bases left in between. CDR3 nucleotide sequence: TGCGCCAGCAGCGACACAGCGGGTAGTCCCTACGAGCAGTACTTC. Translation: CASSDTAGSPYEQYF.

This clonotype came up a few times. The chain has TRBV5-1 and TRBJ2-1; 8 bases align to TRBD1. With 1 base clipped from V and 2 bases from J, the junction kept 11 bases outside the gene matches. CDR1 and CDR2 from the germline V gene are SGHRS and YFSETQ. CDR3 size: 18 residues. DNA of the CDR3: TGCGCCAGCAGCTTGTCCCAGGGGGCCGACCTAACCTACAATGAGCAGTTCTTC. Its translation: CASSLSQGADLTYNEQFF.

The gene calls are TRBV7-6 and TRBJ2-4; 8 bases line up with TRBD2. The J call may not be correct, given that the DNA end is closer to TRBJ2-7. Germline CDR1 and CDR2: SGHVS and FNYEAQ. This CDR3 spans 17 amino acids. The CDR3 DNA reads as TGTGCCAGCAGCCCCCTTCGGGGCGGGAGGACGATCTACGAGCAGTACTTC. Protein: CASSPLRGGRTIYEQYF.

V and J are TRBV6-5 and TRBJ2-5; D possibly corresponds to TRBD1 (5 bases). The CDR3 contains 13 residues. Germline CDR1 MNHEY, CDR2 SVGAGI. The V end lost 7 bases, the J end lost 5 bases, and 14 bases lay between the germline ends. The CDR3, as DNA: TGTGCCAGCACCTACCAGGGTTCGGAGACCCAGTACTTC. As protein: CASTYQGSETQYF.

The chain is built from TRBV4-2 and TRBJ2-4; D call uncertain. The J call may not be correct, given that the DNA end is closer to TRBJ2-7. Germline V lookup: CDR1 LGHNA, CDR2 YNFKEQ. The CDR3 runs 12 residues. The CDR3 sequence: CASSQGQDEQYF. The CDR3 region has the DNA TGTGCCAGCAGCCAGGGTCAGGACGAGCAGTACTTC.

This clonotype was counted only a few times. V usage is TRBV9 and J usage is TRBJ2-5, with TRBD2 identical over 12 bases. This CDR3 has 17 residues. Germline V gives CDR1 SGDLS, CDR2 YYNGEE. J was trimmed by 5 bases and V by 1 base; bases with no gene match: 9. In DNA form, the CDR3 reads TGTGCCAGCAGCGTAAGGACTAGCGGGGCCTTGGGGGAGACCCAGTACTTC. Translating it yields CASSVRTSGALGETQYF. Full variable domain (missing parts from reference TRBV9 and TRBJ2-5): DSGVTQTPKHLITATGQRVTLRCSPRSGDLSVYWYQQSLDQGLQFLIQYYNGEERAKGNILERFSAQQFPDLHSELNLSSLELGDSALYFCASSVRTSGALGETQYFGPGTRLLVL.

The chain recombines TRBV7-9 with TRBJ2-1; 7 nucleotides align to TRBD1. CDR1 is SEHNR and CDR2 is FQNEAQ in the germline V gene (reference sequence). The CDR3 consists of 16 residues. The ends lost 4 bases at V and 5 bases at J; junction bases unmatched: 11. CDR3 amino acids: CASSSPTGTVDNEQFF. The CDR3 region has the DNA TGTGCCAGCAGCTCTCCGACCGGGACAGTGGACAATGAGCAGTTCTTC.

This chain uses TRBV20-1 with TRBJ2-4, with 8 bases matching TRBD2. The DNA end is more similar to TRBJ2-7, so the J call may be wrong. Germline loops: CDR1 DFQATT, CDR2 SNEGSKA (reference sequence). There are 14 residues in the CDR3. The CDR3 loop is CSASGGGRYYEQYF. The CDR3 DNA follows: TGCAGTGCTAGTGGGGGCGGGAGGTACTACGAGCAGTACTTC.

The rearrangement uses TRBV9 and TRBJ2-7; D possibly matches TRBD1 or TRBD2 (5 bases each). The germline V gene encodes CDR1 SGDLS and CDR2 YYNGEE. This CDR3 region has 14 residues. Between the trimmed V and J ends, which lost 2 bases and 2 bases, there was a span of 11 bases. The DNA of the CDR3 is TGTGCCAGCAGCGTGACACTGGGGGCCTACGAGCAGTACTTC. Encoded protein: CASSVTLGAYEQYF.

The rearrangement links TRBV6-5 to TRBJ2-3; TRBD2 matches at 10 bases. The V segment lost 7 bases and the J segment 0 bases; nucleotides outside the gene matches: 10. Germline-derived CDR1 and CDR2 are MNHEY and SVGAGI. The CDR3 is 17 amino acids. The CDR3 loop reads CASTWTSGQTSTDTQYF. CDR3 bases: TGTGCCAGCACTTGGACTAGCGGACAAACTAGCACAGATACGCAGTATTTT.

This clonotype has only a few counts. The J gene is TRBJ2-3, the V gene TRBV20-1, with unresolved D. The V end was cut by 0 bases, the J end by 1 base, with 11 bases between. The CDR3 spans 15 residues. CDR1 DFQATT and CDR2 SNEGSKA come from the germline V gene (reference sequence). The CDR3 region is CSARDALLGTDTQYF. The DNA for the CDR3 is TGCAGTGCTAGAGATGCCCTATTGGGCACAGATACGCAGTATTTT.

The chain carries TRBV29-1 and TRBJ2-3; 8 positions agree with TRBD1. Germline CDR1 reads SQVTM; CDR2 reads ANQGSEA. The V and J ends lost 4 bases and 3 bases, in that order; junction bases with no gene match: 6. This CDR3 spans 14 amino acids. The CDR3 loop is CSVARTGKTDTQYF. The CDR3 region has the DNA TGCAGCGTTGCCCGGACAGGGAAAACAGATACGCAGTATTTT.